Below, 8 T cell receptor beta chains from the same sample are listed, as sequenced in a study of blood T cells in healthy people across ages. It was with a sample-barcoded 5' primer and a J-beta primer mix that a second PCR of about 6 to 11 cycles was run. MiXCR, run by TCRdb on the 5' RACE reads, gives a single entry per CDR3 protein. The table includes under 700,000 distinct CDR3 sequences, 24% detected once. The sample also formed part of further work on T cells of mothers and their children.

Sequences were obtained from blood. These receptors were collected from a boy between 10 and 17 years old in good health.

This clonotype was observed a few times. This chain links TRBV6-4 with TRBJ1-3; 7 positions agree with TRBD1. Germline V CDR1 and CDR2: MRHNA, SNTAGT. The CDR3 extends over 18 amino acids. V lost 7 bases and J lost 0; bases outside the gene matches: 15. The CDR3 DNA follows: TGTGCCAGCACCCATAAGACAGGGCCCGGAAACTCTGGAAACACCATATATTTT. Residues: CASTHKTGPGNSGNTIYF.

This clonotype has only a few counts. The chain links TRBV12-3 or TRBV12-4 to TRBJ1-5, with D tentatively TRBD1 (5 bases). V was pared by 5 bases and J by 0 bases, with 5 bases between. The CDR3 runs to 13 residues. The CDR3 region is CASSRGSNQPQHF. CDR3 DNA sequence: TGTGCCAGCAGTAGGGGTAGCAATCAGCCCCAGCATTTT.

This clonotype was seen only a few times. The DNA of the CDR3 is TGTGCCAGCAGTTTAGGGATTAGTTACAATGAGCAGTTCTTC. It encodes CASSLGISYNEQFF. The chain has TRBV12-3 or TRBV12-4 and TRBJ2-1; D remains ambiguous. CDR3 length: 14 residues. V lost 1 base to trimming and J lost 4 bases, with 8 bases between them.

This clonotype was detected a few times. The J gene is TRBJ2-1, the V gene TRBV10-3, with 9 bases fitting TRBD1. Per germline, CDR1 ENHRY and CDR2 SYGVKD. Germline trimming cut 5 bases from V and 11 bases from J; bases unmatched to any gene: 1. CDR3 size: 11 residues. CDR3 DNA sequence: TGTGCCATCAGTACAGGGGGCCAGCAGTTCTTC. The encoded protein is CAISTGGQQFF.

The chain carries TRBV28 and TRBJ1-2; tentatively, D is TRBD1 (6 bases). Trimming removed 6 bases from V and 4 bases from J, with 24 bases in between. The CDR3 loop spans 17 amino acids. Germline CDR1 MDHEN, CDR2 SYDVKM. The CDR3, as DNA: TGTGCCAGCAGCCCCCCGGGACAAGGGGGGATAGGCTATGGCTACACCTTC. Amino acids: CASSPPGQGGIGYGYTF.

This clonotype was detected only a few times. The V gene is TRBV6-1, the J gene TRBJ2-2, with unresolved D. The V gene's germline CDR1 is MNHNS and CDR2 SASEGT. This CDR3 spans 12 amino acids. Trimming shortened V by 2 bases and J by 5 bases, and 3 bases separated the two germline ends. This chain's CDR3 is CASSERTGELFF. The CDR3 nucleotides read TGTGCCAGCAGTGAACGAACCGGGGAGCTGTTTTTT.

The chain employs TRBV29-1 and TRBJ1-1; the D is unclear. Trimming shortened V by 7 bases and J by 0 bases, and 15 bases separated the two germline ends. This CDR3 has 14 residues. CDR1 and CDR2 (germline): SQVTM, ANQGSEA. The CDR3 spells CSAELSPMNTEAFF. CDR3 sequence (DNA): TGCAGCGCTGAGCTGTCTCCAATGAACACTGAAGCTTTCTTT.

This chain joins TRBV19 and TRBJ1-2; D not resolved. V lost 7 bases and J 3 bases, leaving 3 bases between the germline ends. The CDR3 length is 10 residues. Per germline, CDR1 LNHDA and CDR2 SQIVND (reference sequence). CDR3 protein: CASNYYGYTF. The CDR3 coding sequence is TGTGCCAGTAACTACTATGGCTACACCTTC.